Listed below are T cell receptor beta chains from one sample, sequenced in a study of identical twins. TCRdb called the 5' RACE reads again in MiXCR, with one record for every CDR3 protein. The table includes a few hundred thousand distinct CDR3 sequences, approximately 17% detected once. The sample consisted of naive T cells sorted from blood. These receptor sequences come from a man aged 45-65 years in good health. CDR3s include the opening cysteine and the closing phenylalanine or tryptophan. A D gene is named only where the DNA matches it firmly. Size is omitted from some rows. Given values are once, few, many or a class for expanded clones.

TRBJ2-7,TRBD2,14,TRBV20-1,-,TGCAGTGCTAGAGTCGGTAGCGGGAGGTACGAGCAGTACTTC,CSARVGSGRYEQYF
TRBJ2-1,TRBD2,18,TRBV20-1,-,TGCAGTGCTACGCTTTATCATCATGGCGGGGGGGCTAGGAATGAGCAGTTCTTC,CSATLYHHGGGARNEQFF
TRBJ2-7,-,16,TRBV7-2,-,TGTGCCAGCAGCTTAGGAAGGCGGGACCCATCCTACGAGCAGTACTTC,CASSLGRRDPSYEQYF
TRBJ2-5,-,12,TRBV28,few,TGTGCCAGCAGCCCCACCCTGGGGACCCAGTACTTC,CASSPTLGTQYF
TRBJ2-7,TRBD1,14,TRBV6-5,few,TGTGCCAGCAGTTACGGGACAGGGGGAGTCGAGCAGTACTTC,CASSYGTGGVEQYF
TRBJ2-3,TRBD2,16,TRBV9,-,TGTGCCAGCAGCGGTAGCGGGAGGGCCCCAGGAGATACGCAGTATTTT,CASSGSGRAPGDTQYF
TRBJ1-1,-,11,TRBV20-1,many,TGCGGTGAACAGTTGAACACTGAAGCTTTCTTT,CGEQLNTEAFF
TRBJ2-1,TRBD2,19,TRBV5-1,-,TGCGCCAGCAGCTCCACCATTTCCTTGTTAGCGGGAGGGATACATGAGCAGTTCTTC,CASSSTISLLAGGIHEQFF
TRBJ2-7,TRBD1,16,TRBV5-1,few,TGCGCCAGCAGCTTGGACCCCGGGACAGGAACTTACGAGCAGTACTTC,CASSLDPGTGTYEQYF
TRBJ2-7,-,14,TRBV12-3/TRBV12-4,few,TGTGCCAGCAGTTTAAGACTTAACTCCTACGAGCAGTACTTC,CASSLRLNSYEQYF
TRBJ2-1,-,15,TRBV5-1,-,TGCGCCAGCAGCTTTGACAGGTCGTACTTCAATGAGCAGTTCTTC,CASSFDRSYFNEQFF
TRBJ2-7,TRBD1,14,TRBV5-1,many,TGCGCCAGCAGCTTGGGGACAGGCGTCTACGAGCAGTACTTC,CASSLGTGVYEQYF
TRBJ1-5,TRBD1,15,TRBV6-1,-,TGTGCCAGCAGCAAAATTGGGACAGCGAATCAGCCCCAGCATTTT,CASSKIGTANQPQHF
TRBJ2-3,TRBD1,15,TRBV6-5,-,TGTGCCAGCAGTTACAGACAGGGGCAGGCAGATACGCAGTATTTT,CASSYRQGQADTQYF
TRBJ2-3,-,15,TRBV20-1,few,TGCAGTGCTAGAGATCTAATTCAAAACCAGGATACGCAGTATTTT,CSARDLIQNQDTQYF
TRBJ2-7,-,13,TRBV15,-,TGTGCCACCAGCAGAGAGATCCCAAACGAGCAGTACTTC,CATSREIPNEQYF